A selection of T cell receptor beta chains follows, all from one sample in a study of CD8 T cells in Susac syndrome. MiXCR, applied by TCRdb to the immunoSEQ multiplex PCR reads, yields one record per CDR3 protein. The sample lists roughly 200,000 distinct CDR3 sequences; around 95% were seen once. Sample: CD4+ T cells from PBMCs. The receptor source for this set is a human donor with multiple sclerosis. CDR3s include the opening cysteine and the closing phenylalanine or tryptophan. The D gene is left open where the match is weak. Some rows mark clone size as missing; the rest say once, few, many or name a class of expanded clone.

cdr3_aa	cdr3_nt	clone_size	v_call	j_call	d_call
CASSGTYETQYF	TGTGCCAGCAGCGGGACGTATGAGACCCAGTACTTC	NA	TRBV3-1	TRBJ2-5	NA
CASSLGLDPDTQYF	TGTGCCAGCAGTTTAGGACTAGACCCAGATACGCAGTATTTT	NA	TRBV12-3/TRBV12-4	TRBJ2-3	NA
CASSQGWQMNTEAFF	TGTGCCAGCAGCCAAGGGTGGCAGATGAACACTGAAGCTTTCTTT	NA	TRBV3-1	TRBJ1-1	NA
CASSYRMASGGTDTQYF	TGTGCCAGCAGTTACCGGATGGCTAGCGGGGGTACAGATACGCAGTATTTT	NA	TRBV6-5	TRBJ2-3	TRBD2
CASRSRAGQGPDTQYF	TGTGCCAGCAGGTCGCGGGCAGGACAGGGGCCAGATACGCAGTATTTT	NA	TRBV25-1	TRBJ2-3	TRBD1
CASSGQSLGTQYF	TGTGCCAGCAGCGGGCAATCACTAGGGACCCAGTACTTC	NA	TRBV7-2	TRBJ2-5	NA
CASGLSSRPFQYF	TGTGCTAGTGGCCTCTCGTCACGCCCTTTTCAGTATTTT	NA	TRBV12-5	TRBJ2-3	NA
CSVDLYTEAFF	TGCAGCGTTGATTTGTACACTGAAGCTTTCTTT	NA	TRBV29-1	TRBJ1-1	NA
CASSVDPLVGYTF	TGTGCCAGCAGTGTAGACCCCCTGGTGGGCTACACCTTC	once	TRBV2	TRBJ1-2	NA
CASRRRWRAGNVLTF	TGTGCCAGCAGGCGGAGATGGAGGGCGGGCAACGTCCTGACTTTC	NA	TRBV7-9	TRBJ2-6	NA
CASRPSGSYNEQFF	TGTGCCAGCAGGCCTAGCGGAAGTTACAATGAGCAGTTCTTC	NA	TRBV7-8	TRBJ2-1	TRBD2
CASSESGQPTGELFF	TGTGCCAGCAGTGAATCGGGACAGCCCACCGGGGAGCTGTTTTTT	NA	TRBV25-1	TRBJ2-2	TRBD1
CSARVKGLAGTTTEQYF	TGCAGTGCTCGGGTGAAGGGGCTAGCGGGGACTACCACCGAGCAGTACTTC	NA	TRBV20-1	TRBJ2-7	TRBD2
CATSSLARTASRQETQYF	TGTGCCACCAGCTCTCTAGCGAGGACAGCAAGTCGTCAAGAGACCCAGTACTTC	NA	TRBV15	TRBJ2-5	NA
CASSSGGWGSTDTQYF	TGTGCCAGCAGCTCTGGGGGATGGGGGAGCACAGATACGCAGTATTTT	NA	TRBV7-9	TRBJ2-3	NA
CATESPGSPLHF	TGTGCCACGGAGTCCCCGGGGTCACCCCTCCACTTT	NA	TRBV2	TRBJ1-6	NA
CASSYSGAYGYTF	TGTGCCAGCAGTTACTCAGGGGCCTATGGCTACACCTTC	NA	TRBV6-5	TRBJ1-2	NA
CASSTQTGGSTDTQYF	TGTGCCAGCAGCACCCAGACAGGGGGGAGCACAGATACGCAGTATTTT	NA	TRBV11-1	TRBJ2-3	TRBD1
CSVDWRNTEAFF	TGCAGCGTTGATTGGAGGAACACTGAAGCTTTCTTT	NA	TRBV29-1	TRBJ1-1	NA
CASSAGPGGEPQHF	TGTGCCAGCAGCGCGGGACCCGGCGGGGAGCCCCAGCATTTT	NA	TRBV9	TRBJ1-5	NA
CASSAPRLAGGEETQYF	TGTGCCAGCAGCGCACCCCGACTAGCGGGGGGGGAAGAGACCCAGTACTTC	once	TRBV13	TRBJ2-5	TRBD2
CAWRRGSELYNEQFF	TGTGCCTGGAGGCGGGGCAGTGAACTCTACAATGAGCAGTTCTTC	NA	TRBV30	TRBJ2-1	NA
CSVEGTGYTF	TGCAGCGTCGAGGGAACCGGCTACACCTTC	NA	TRBV29-1	TRBJ1-2	NA
CSVGQASYEQYF	TGCAGCGTCGGACAGGCCTCCTACGAGCAGTACTTC	NA	TRBV29-1	TRBJ2-7	TRBD1
CSVRQSREAFF	TGCAGTGTTAGACAGAGCCGTGAAGCTTTCTTT	NA	TRBV20-1	TRBJ1-1	NA
CASSLGTAYEQYF	TGTGCCAGCAGTCTTGGGACAGCATACGAGCAGTACTTC	NA	TRBV3-1	TRBJ2-7	TRBD1
CASSYGGANVLTF	TGTGCCAGCAGTTACGGGGGGGCCAACGTCCTGACTTTC	NA	TRBV6-5	TRBJ2-6	NA
CASSSWGGFIRETQYF	TGTGCCAGCAGTTCTTGGGGAGGTTTTATCAGAGAGACCCAGTACTTC	NA	TRBV6-6	TRBJ2-5	NA
CASSAHYRAIDSPLHF	TGTGCCAGCAGCGCGCACTACAGGGCCATCGATTCACCCCTCCACTTT	once	TRBV3-1	TRBJ1-6	NA
CASSSYREAANEKLFF	TGTGCCAGCAGCTCATACAGGGAGGCGGCTAATGAAAAACTGTTTTTT	NA	TRBV7-9	TRBJ1-4	NA